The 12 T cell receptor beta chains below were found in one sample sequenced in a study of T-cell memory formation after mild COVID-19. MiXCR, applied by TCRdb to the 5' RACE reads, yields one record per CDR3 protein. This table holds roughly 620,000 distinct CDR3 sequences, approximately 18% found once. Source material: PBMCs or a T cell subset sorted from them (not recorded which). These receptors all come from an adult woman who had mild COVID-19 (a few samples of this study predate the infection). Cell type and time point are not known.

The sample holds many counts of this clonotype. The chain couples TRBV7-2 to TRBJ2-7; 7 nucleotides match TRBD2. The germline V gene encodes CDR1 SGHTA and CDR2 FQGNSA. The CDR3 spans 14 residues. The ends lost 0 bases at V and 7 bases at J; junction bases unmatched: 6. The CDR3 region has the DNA TGTGCCAGCAGCTTAGCGGGAGGGCTGGGTGAGCAGTACTTC. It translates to CASSLAGGLGEQYF.

The CDR3 sequence: CASSQPGQLGTGPLHF. The CDR3 nucleotides read TGCGCCAGCAGCCAACCAGGACAGTTGGGGACGGGACCCCTCCACTTT. The chain recombines TRBV4-3 with TRBJ1-6; maybe TRBD1 (6 bases). The CDR3 sequence is 16 residues long. From germline, CDR1 is LGHNA and CDR2 YSLEER. Deletions cut 2 bases from V and 12 bases from J, with 20 bases between.

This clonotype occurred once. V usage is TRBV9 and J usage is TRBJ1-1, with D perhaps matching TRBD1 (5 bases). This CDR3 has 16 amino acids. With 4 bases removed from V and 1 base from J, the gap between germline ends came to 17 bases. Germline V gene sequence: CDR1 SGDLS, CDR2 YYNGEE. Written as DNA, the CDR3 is TGTGCCAGCAGCAACTCCCAGACAGTACCGAACACTGAAGCTTTCTTT. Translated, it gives CASSNSQTVPNTEAFF.

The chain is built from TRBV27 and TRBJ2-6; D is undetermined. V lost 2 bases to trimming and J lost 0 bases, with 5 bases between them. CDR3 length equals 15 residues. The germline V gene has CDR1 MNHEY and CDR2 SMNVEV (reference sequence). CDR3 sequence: CASSLRLSGANVLTF. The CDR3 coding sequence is TGTGCCAGCAGTTTACGACTCTCTGGGGCCAACGTCCTGACTTTC.

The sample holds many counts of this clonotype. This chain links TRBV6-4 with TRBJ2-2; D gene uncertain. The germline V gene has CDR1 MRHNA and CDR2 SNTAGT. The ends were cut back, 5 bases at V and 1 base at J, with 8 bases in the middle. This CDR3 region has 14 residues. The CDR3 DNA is TGTGCCAGCAGTTCAGACGGGAACACCGGGGAGCTGTTTTTT. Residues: CASSSDGNTGELFF.

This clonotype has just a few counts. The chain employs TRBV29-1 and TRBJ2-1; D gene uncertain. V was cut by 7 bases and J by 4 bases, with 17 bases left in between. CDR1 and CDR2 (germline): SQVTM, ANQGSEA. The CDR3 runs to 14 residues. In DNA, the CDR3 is TGCAGCGCCAAACCCCGGCTCATTTACAATGAGCAGTTCTTC. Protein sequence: CSAKPRLIYNEQFF.

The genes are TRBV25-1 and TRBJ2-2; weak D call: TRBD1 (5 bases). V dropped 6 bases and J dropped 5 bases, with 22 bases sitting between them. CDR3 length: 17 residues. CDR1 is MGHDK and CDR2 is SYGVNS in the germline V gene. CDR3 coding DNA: TGTGCCAGCAGGCCACCGGGCGGCAGGGATCGTACCGGGGAGCTGTTTTTT. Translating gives CASRPPGGRDRTGELFF.

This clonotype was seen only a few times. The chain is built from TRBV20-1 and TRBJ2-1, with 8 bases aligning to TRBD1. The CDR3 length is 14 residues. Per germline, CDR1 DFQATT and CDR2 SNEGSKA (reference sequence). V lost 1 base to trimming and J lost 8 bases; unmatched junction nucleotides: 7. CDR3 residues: CSARGDRLRDEQFF. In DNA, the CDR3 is TGCAGTGCTAGAGGGGACAGGCTTAGGGATGAGCAGTTCTTC.

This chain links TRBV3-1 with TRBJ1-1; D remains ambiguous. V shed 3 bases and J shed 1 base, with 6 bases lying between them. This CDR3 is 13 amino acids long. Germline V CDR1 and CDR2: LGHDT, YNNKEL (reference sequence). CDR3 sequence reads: CASSQQANTEAFF. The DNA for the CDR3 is TGTGCCAGCAGCCAGCAGGCGAACACTGAAGCTTTCTTT.

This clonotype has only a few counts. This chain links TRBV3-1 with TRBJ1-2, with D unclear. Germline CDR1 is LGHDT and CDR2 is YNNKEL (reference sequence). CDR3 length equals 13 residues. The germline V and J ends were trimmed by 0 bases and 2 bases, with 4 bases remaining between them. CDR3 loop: CASSQELNYGYTF. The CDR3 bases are TGTGCCAGCAGCCAAGAGCTAAACTATGGCTACACCTTC.

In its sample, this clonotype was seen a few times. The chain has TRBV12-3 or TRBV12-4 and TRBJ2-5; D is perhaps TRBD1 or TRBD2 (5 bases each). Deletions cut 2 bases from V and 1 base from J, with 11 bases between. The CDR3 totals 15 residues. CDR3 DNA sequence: TGTGCCAGCAGTTTATGGCAGGGACCCCAAGAGACCCAGTACTTC. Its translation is CASSLWQGPQETQYF.

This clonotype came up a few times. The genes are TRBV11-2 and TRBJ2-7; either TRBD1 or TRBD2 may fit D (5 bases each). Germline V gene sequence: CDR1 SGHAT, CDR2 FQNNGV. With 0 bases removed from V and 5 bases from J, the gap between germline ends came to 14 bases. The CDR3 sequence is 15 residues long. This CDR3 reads CASSLDLPGSHEQYF. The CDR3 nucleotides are TGTGCCAGCAGCTTAGACTTGCCAGGGAGCCACGAGCAGTACTTC.